This T cell receptor beta chain came from a study of blood T cell repertoires in COVID-19. Study details: Researchers got acute and convalescent COVID-19 samples from the United States, Italy and Spain. Sample material is recorded as cDNA or gDNA derived from T cells, B-cell-depleted T cells, or PBMCs.

Germline V CDR1 and CDR2: SEHNR, FQNEAQ (reference sequence). Trimming shortened V by 2 bases and J by 10 bases, and 11 bases separated the two germline ends. CDR3 length equals 12 residues. This clone was counted between two and nine times. Under the authors' procedure: Amplification of reference gene primers provided the estimated nucleated cell counts. The repertoire was sequenced with immunoSEQ multiplex PCR; TCRdb's copy has only in-frame clones and lacks some. From that table come the V and J calls and clone size; the DNA was used to work out D and trimming. The sample contains about 200,000 clones, roughly 88% of which appear only once.

This rearrangement joins TRBV7-9 to TRBJ1-2, with D possibly being TRBD1 (6 bases). The receptor comes from a man aged 25 to 40 who had recovered from COVID-19. Sequencing was done on a sample of peripheral blood. CDR3: CASSLQQGDYTF. The DNA for the CDR3 is TGTGCCAGCAGCTTACAACAGGGAGACTACACCTTC.